The source of this TCR beta chain is a study of memory CD4+ T cells and cytomegalovirus serostatus. Study at large: This sample comes from healthy Belgian adults, under 10 CMV seropositive, about 25 seronegative.

Single viable CD3+CD4+CD8-CD45RO+ cells were sorted as the memory CD4+ T cells. Assay used: immunoSEQ multiplex PCR; TCRdb lists only in-frame clones, some missing. The repertoire holds 45,000 to 65,000 clones, with 82% as singletons. This clone was counted between two and nine times. The V gene's germline CDR1 is SGHTA and CDR2 FQGNSA. The ends were cut back, 2 bases at V and 6 bases at J, with 14 bases in the middle. The CDR3 totals 15 residues. The chain joins TRBV7-2 to TRBJ2-1, with a tentative D call TRBD1 (6 bases). The sequencing input was memory CD4+ T cells from blood. This clonotype originated in an adult in good health and CMV-seronegative. The CDR3, as DNA: TGTGCCAGCAGCTTATTGGGGGCCCAGGTCAATGAGCAGTTCTTC. It encodes CASSLLGAQVNEQFF.